These 22 T cell receptor beta chains were sequenced from one sample in a study of T cell repertoires in cytomegalovirus infection. In TCRdb, the reads were re-called with MiXCR into one record per CDR3 protein. The sample consists of some 440,000 distinct CDR3 sequences, roughly 30% of them appearing once. Sequenced material: PBMCs. These receptor sequences come from a human donor in good health (CMV status not recorded). Some clones in this sample may be carry-over from other donors' samples.

This clonotype occurred many times. This chain links TRBV7-8 with TRBJ2-5; D call uncertain. This CDR3 has 13 residues. CDR1 and CDR2 from the germline V gene are SGHVS and FQNEAQ. The CDR3 DNA reads as TGTGCTACCGGGCCTACCCTTGAGCAGACCCAGTACTTC. Amino acids: CATGPTLEQTQYF. The entire variable domain, with the rest obtained from reference TRBV7-8 and TRBJ2-5, is as follows: GAGVSQSPRYKVAKRGQDVALRCDPISGHVSLFWYQQALGQGPEFLTYFQNEAQLDKSGLPSDRFFAERPEGSVSTLKIQRTQQEDSAVYLCATGPTLEQTQYFGPGTRLLVL.

This clonotype was observed a few times. One end of the junction varies from germline; a read error may be responsible. This chain connects TRBV4-1 to TRBJ1-2; D perhaps matches TRBD1 (6 bases). This CDR3 has 18 residues. From germline, CDR1 is MGHRA and CDR2 YSYEKL. The CDR3 here is CASSQDKGGFRESYGYTF. Written as DNA, the CDR3 is TGTGCCAGCAGCCAAGATAAGGGGGGATTCAGGGAGTCCTATGGCTACACCTTC.

This clonotype was counted a few times. This rearrangement joins TRBV29-1 to TRBJ1-2, with D perhaps matching TRBD1 (5 bases). Germline V gene sequence: CDR1 SQVTM, CDR2 ANQGSEA. The V and J ends lost 4 bases and 8 bases respectively, with 14 bases between them. The CDR3 contains 12 residues. CDR3 nucleotide sequence: TGCAGCGTTGTAACAGGCGAGTGGGGCTACACCTTC. Translating gives CSVVTGEWGYTF.

The chain is built from TRBV28 and TRBJ2-7; 9 nucleotides match TRBD1. Germline lookup yields CDR1 MDHEN and CDR2 SYDVKM. This CDR3 is 17 amino acids long. Germline trimming cut 7 bases from V and 4 bases from J; bases unmatched to any gene: 17. CDR3 sequence reads: CASTGSKIQQGAYEQYF. CDR3 nucleotide sequence: TGTGCCAGCACGGGAAGTAAGATTCAACAGGGGGCTTACGAGCAGTACTTC. Based on the CDR3 plus reference TRBV28 and TRBJ2-7, the full variable domain is DVKVTQSSRYLVKRTGEKVFLECVQDMDHENMFWYRQDPGLGLRLIYFSYDVKMKEKGDIPEGYSVSREKKERFSLILESASTNQTSMYLCASTGSKIQQGAYEQYFGPGTRLTVT.

The sample holds a few counts of this clonotype. The genes are TRBV6-5 and TRBJ2-3, with no clear D. The CDR3 has 11 residues. Germline V gene data show CDR1 as MNHEY and CDR2 as SVGAGI. Trimming took off 6 bases at V and 5 bases at J, with 6 bases between the two ends. The CDR3 reads CASRLLDTQYF. In nucleotides, the CDR3 is TGTGCCAGCAGGCTTCTAGATACGCAGTATTTT.

The chain links TRBV5-1 to TRBJ2-7; TRBD1 agrees at 9 bases. With V trimmed by 4 bases and J by 0 bases, 14 bases remained unmatched. CDR3 size: 18 residues. The germline V gene has CDR1 SGHRS and CDR2 YFSETQ. The CDR3 protein is CASSPRRTTGGLSYEQYF. CDR3 DNA sequence: TGCGCCAGCAGCCCCCGTAGGACTACAGGGGGCCTCTCCTACGAGCAGTACTTC.

The J gene is TRBJ1-4, the V gene TRBV6-1; 10 nucleotides match TRBD1. Germline-derived CDR1 and CDR2 are MNHNS and SASEGT. This CDR3 has 16 amino acids. V shed 6 bases and J 5 bases; nucleotides not matched to a gene: 9. CDR3 amino acids: CASSTSGTGDNEKLFF. The CDR3, as DNA: TGTGCCAGCAGCACCTCCGGGACAGGGGACAATGAAAAACTGTTTTTT.

This clonotype was detected only a few times. V is TRBV6-1 and J is TRBJ1-3; D call uncertain. The CDR3 sequence is 13 residues long. CDR1 MNHNS and CDR2 SASEGT come from the germline V gene. V was pared by 4 bases and J by 3 bases, with 7 bases between. CDR3 sequence reads: CASSGDFGNTIYF. CDR3 nucleotides: TGTGCCAGCAGTGGAGACTTTGGAAACACCATATATTTT.

V usage is TRBV12-3 or TRBV12-4 and J usage is TRBJ2-2; 10 bases line up with TRBD1. J lost 7 bases, V lost 7 bases, and 9 bases had no gene match. This CDR3 spans 15 amino acids. The CDR3 region is CASTPDRGFFGELFF. The DNA for the CDR3 is TGTGCCAGCACCCCGGACAGGGGGTTTTTCGGGGAGCTGTTTTTT.

This sequence joins TRBV28 and TRBJ2-7, with a possible D match to TRBD2 (6 bases). The CDR3 covers 14 residues. Trimming stripped 4 bases from V and 6 bases from J, with 16 bases between. Germline lookup yields CDR1 MDHEN and CDR2 SYDVKM. This CDR3 is CASSSSVPGGEQYF. Written as DNA, the CDR3 is TGTGCCAGCAGTTCATCGGTCCCCGGGGGCGAGCAGTACTTC.

The table lists this clonotype with many counts. This chain joins TRBV7-2 and TRBJ2-7, with 10 bases aligning to TRBD2. Trimming took 5 bases from V and 1 from J; bases not matched to a gene: 2. In germline, CDR1 is SGHTA, CDR2 FQGNSA. The CDR3 length is 14 residues. CDR3 nucleotides: TGTGCCAGCAGCCGGACTAGCGGATCCTACGAGCAGTACTTC. This encodes CASSRTSGSYEQYF.

This clonotype was detected a few times. This chain's CDR3 is CASSQEPGLVYGYTF. CDR3 bases: TGCGCCAGCAGCCAAGAGCCAGGGTTGGTCTATGGCTACACCTTC. The V gene is TRBV4-3, the J gene TRBJ1-2, with D possibly TRBD1 on 5 matching bases. CDR3 length: 15 residues. Germline V lookup: CDR1 LGHNA, CDR2 YSLEER. V was pared by 0 bases and J by 4 bases, with 12 bases between.

The genes are TRBV4-1 and TRBJ1-3, with D hard to call. Trimming stripped 1 base from V and 4 bases from J, with 8 bases between. The CDR3 runs 14 residues. In germline, CDR1 is MGHRA, CDR2 YSYEKL. The CDR3 region has the DNA TGCGCCAGCAGCCAAGCGGGTATCGGAAACACCATATATTTT. This translates into CASSQAGIGNTIYF.

This clonotype was seen just once. One end of the junction fails to match germline, which may point to a read error. This sequence joins TRBV7-2 and TRBJ1-4; D gene unclear. Germline CDR1 reads SGHTA; CDR2 reads FQGNSA. The CDR3 extends over 14 amino acids. This chain's CDR3 is CASSLGLGNEKFYF. CDR3 coding DNA: TGTGCCAGCAGCTTAGGATTAGGGAACGAAAAATTCTATTTT.

The J gene is TRBJ2-6, the V gene TRBV12-3 or TRBV12-4, with TRBD1 matching 11 bases. This CDR3 is 17 amino acids long. V was clipped by 7 bases and J by 5 bases; unmatched bases: 10. CDR3 in amino acids: CASTPGQGARWANVLTF. As DNA, the CDR3 is TGTGCCAGCACCCCCGGACAGGGGGCCAGGTGGGCCAACGTCCTGACTTTC.

The chain has TRBV6-1 and TRBJ2-2, with a tentative D call TRBD1 (5 bases). Trimming pared 7 bases from V and 1 base from J, leaving 10 bases between. Germline V gene data show CDR1 as MNHNS and CDR2 as SASEGT. The CDR3 length is 14 residues. Here the CDR3 reads CASILTGNTGELFF. CDR3 coding DNA: TGTGCCAGCATCCTCACAGGGAACACCGGGGAGCTGTTTTTT.

This clonotype was counted at least ten times. This chain joins TRBV12-3 or TRBV12-4 and TRBJ2-3; D uncertain. This CDR3 is 14 amino acids long. The V and J ends lost 5 bases and 1 base respectively, with 10 bases between them. The CDR3 region has the DNA TGTGCCAGCAGTCGCCCCCGGGGCACAGATACGCAGTATTTT. It codes for CASSRPRGTDTQYF.

The table lists this clonotype with many counts. V usage is TRBV7-6 and J usage is TRBJ2-5; D uncertain. This CDR3 contains 14 residues. V gave up 5 bases and J gave up 2 bases, with 12 bases separating them. CDR1 is SGHVS and CDR2 is FNYEAQ in the germline V gene. The CDR3 nucleotides read TGTGCCAGCAGCCCCTCGGGTGCACAAGAGACCCAGTACTTC. Protein product: CASSPSGAQETQYF.

This clonotype was counted a few times. V gene TRBV19 combines with J gene TRBJ2-3; D not certain. V was clipped by 6 bases and J by 2 bases, with 9 bases between them. CDR1 LNHDA and CDR2 SQIVND come from the germline V gene (reference sequence). The CDR3 has 13 residues. The CDR3 bases are TGTGCCAGTAGGGGGAAGCTCACAGATACGCAGTATTTT. As protein: CASRGKLTDTQYF.

About this clonotype itself: With a much larger clone just one base away, this may be a read error. The rearrangement uses TRBV6-2 or TRBV6-3 and TRBJ1-4, with D uncertain. V lost 7 bases, J lost 7 bases, and 16 bases lay in between. Germline CDR1 reads MNHEY; CDR2 reads SVGEGT. The CDR3 has 14 amino acids. The CDR3 DNA is TGTGCCAGCAAGTTCTCCGGGCAGAGTGAAAAACTGTTTTTT. It specifies CASKFSGQSEKLFF.

The chain is built from TRBV12-3 or TRBV12-4 and TRBJ1-1; D remains ambiguous. The CDR3 has 15 amino acids. The V gene lost 3 bases and the J gene lost 0 bases, with 11 bases spanning the gap. CDR3 bases: TGTGCCAGCAGTTTTCAAGGAGGGTTGAACACTGAAGCTTTCTTT. It yields the protein CASSFQGGLNTEAFF.

The chain recombines TRBV5-1 with TRBJ1-4; no definite D call. The CDR3 is made up of 18 amino acids. Trimming took off 0 bases at V and 0 bases at J, with 15 bases between the two ends. Germline V gene lookup returns CDR1 SGHRS and CDR2 YFSETQ. The DNA of the CDR3 is TGCGCCAGCAGCTTGGGGGCCGCAGATATTGCAACTAATGAAAAACTGTTTTTT. This sequence encodes CASSLGAADIATNEKLFF.